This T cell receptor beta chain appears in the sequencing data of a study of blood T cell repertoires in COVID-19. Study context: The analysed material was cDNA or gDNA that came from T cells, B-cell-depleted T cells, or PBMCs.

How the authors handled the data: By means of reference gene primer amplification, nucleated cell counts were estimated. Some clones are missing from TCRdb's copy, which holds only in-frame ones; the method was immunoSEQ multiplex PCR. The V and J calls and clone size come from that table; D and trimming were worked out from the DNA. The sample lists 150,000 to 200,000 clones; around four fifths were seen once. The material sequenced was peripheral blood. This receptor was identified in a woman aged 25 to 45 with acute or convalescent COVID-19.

The CDR3 region is CASSYQRGPQETQYF. The CDR3 nucleotides read TGTGCCAGCAGCTACCAGCGGGGGCCCCAAGAGACCCAGTACTTC. This sequence joins TRBV7-3 and TRBJ2-5, with 8 nucleotides matching TRBD2. Germline V CDR1 and CDR2: SGHTA, FQGTGA. The CDR3 consists of 15 residues. Trimming at V came to 4 bases and at J to 1 base, leaving 5 bases not matched to a gene.